This TCR beta chain was recorded in a study of vaccination effects on CD4 cells after COVID-19. Study-level background: Samples that were drawn after vaccination came a median of 72 days after the second dose.

Some clones are missing from TCRdb's copy, which holds only in-frame ones; the method was immunoSEQ multiplex PCR. This table holds approximately 40,000 clones, around 76% found once. Culturing for more than 9 days preceded CD4+ T cell isolation. The person had PCR-confirmed SARS-CoV-2 infection between March and December 2020. As their vaccination, participants received two doses of either BNT162b2 or mRNA-1273. As regards this clone: Its antigen is still unknown.

The specimen comprised CD4+ T cells from PBMCs cultured without peptide, sampled after COVID-19 vaccination. The sequence derives from a human donor who had a prior SARS-CoV-2 infection.

The CDR3 region is CASSRAYRDTQYF. The DNA for the CDR3 is TGTGCCAGCAGCCGAGCGTATAGAGATACGCAGTATTTT. This chain links TRBV11-2 with TRBJ2-3; D remains ambiguous. Trimming shortened V by 5 bases and J by 5 bases, and 11 bases separated the two germline ends. Germline CDR1 SGHAT, CDR2 FQNNGV. The CDR3 covers 13 residues.